This T cell receptor beta chain was recorded in a study of somatic mutations in cytotoxic T cells in rheumatoid arthritis. Looked up from germline, CDR1 is SGHVS and CDR2 is FQNEAQ. This CDR3 has 15 residues. Trimming removed 1 base at V and 1 base at J, with 9 bases between. The method was immunoSEQ multiplex PCR; TCRdb's version includes in-frame clones alone and lacks a portion of them. The table lists about 19,000 clones, over 75% of them singletons. Both CD4+ and CD8+ cells were separated through positive magnetic bead selection, and their purity was verified using flow cytometry. Specimen: CD8+ T cells sorted from blood. The TCR originated in a woman aged 45-65 years in good health. The chain uses TRBV7-8 and TRBJ2-3, with D unclear. This CDR3 reads CASSLVNKGTDTQYF. The CDR3, as DNA: TGTGCCAGCAGCTTAGTTAATAAGGGCACAGATACGCAGTATTTT.